A single sample gave rise to the 11 T cell receptor beta chains below, sequenced in a study of graft-versus-host responses after intestinal transplantation. TCRdb's table, derived via immunoSEQ multiplex PCR, lists solely in-frame clones and lacks some. The data show roughly 36,000 clones, about 96% seen once. These receptors' antigens are unknown. The sample was unstimulated CD8+ T cells sorted from spleen or lymph node cells, taken before transplant. The receptors derive from a human donor who was the organ donor for an intestinal transplant.

The chain carries TRBV7-6 and TRBJ2-7; no clear D gene. The V gene's germline CDR1 is SGHVS and CDR2 FNYEAQ. V was clipped by 1 base and J by 7 bases, with 11 bases between them. The CDR3 is 13 residues long. CDR3 loop: CASSLGGYGEQYF. The CDR3 DNA reads TGTGCCAGCAGCTTAGGAGGCTACGGGGAGCAGTACTTC.

A few counts support this clone. The chain carries TRBV29-1 and TRBJ2-7; D gene ambiguous. Deletions cut 2 bases from V and 0 bases from J, with 11 bases between. This CDR3 is built from 14 residues. Germline V gene data show CDR1 as SQVTM and CDR2 as ANQGSEA. Here the CDR3 reads CSVETERSSYEQYF. CDR3 coding DNA: TGCAGCGTTGAAACAGAAAGGAGCTCCTACGAGCAGTACTTC.

V usage is TRBV27 and J usage is TRBJ1-1; perhaps TRBD1 as D (5 bases). Germline-derived CDR1 and CDR2 are MNHEY and SMNVEV (reference sequence). The CDR3 loop spans 14 amino acids. Trimming removed 2 bases at V and 1 base at J, with 8 bases between. The CDR3 loop is CASSLRGGNTEAFF. The CDR3 DNA follows: TGTGCCAGCAGTTTAAGGGGCGGGAACACTGAAGCTTTCTTT.

The V gene is TRBV30, the J gene TRBJ1-6; the D is unclear. The CDR3 covers 11 residues. Trimming cost V 0 bases and J 10 bases, with 4 bases left between them. CDR1 and CDR2 (germline): GTSNPN, SVGIG (reference sequence). This CDR3 is CAWSVDSPLHF. As DNA, the CDR3 is TGTGCCTGGAGTGTAGACTCACCCCTCCACTTT. Together with reference TRBV30 and TRBJ1-6, the CDR3 gives the full variable domain: SQTIHQWPATLVQPVGSPLSLECTVEGTSNPNLYWYRQAAGRGLQLLFYSVGIGQISSEVPQNLSASRPQDRQFILSSKKLLLSDSGFYLCAWSVDSPLHFGNGTRLTVT.

The chain has TRBV7-9 and TRBJ2-2; D is perhaps TRBD2 (5 bases). The CDR3 is made up of 14 amino acids. Trimming cost V 1 base and J 5 bases, with 8 bases left between them. CDR1 SEHNR and CDR2 FQNEAQ come from the germline V gene (reference sequence). CDR3: CASSLVTTTGELFF. The CDR3 DNA is TGTGCCAGCAGCTTAGTGACTACTACCGGGGAGCTGTTTTTT.

The chain couples TRBV30 to TRBJ1-1, with D perhaps matching TRBD1 (6 bases). The CDR3 length is 14 residues. Germline V lookup: CDR1 GTSNPN, CDR2 SVGIG (reference sequence). Trimming stripped 2 bases from V and 0 bases from J, with 10 bases between. CDR3 residues: CAWSPTGLNTEAFF. The DNA for the CDR3 is TGTGCCTGGAGTCCTACAGGGTTGAACACTGAAGCTTTCTTT. Filled out from reference TRBV30 and TRBJ1-1, the complete variable domain reads SQTIHQWPATLVQPVGSPLSLECTVEGTSNPNLYWYRQAAGRGLQLLFYSVGIGQISSEVPQNLSASRPQDRQFILSSKKLLLSDSGFYLCAWSPTGLNTEAFFGQGTRLTVV.

Notes on this clone: Other DNA variants within this sample encode the same CDR3. The chain joins TRBV5-1 to TRBJ2-7; no firm D call. Per germline, CDR1 SGHRS and CDR2 YFSETQ. The CDR3 sequence is 11 residues long. The germline V and J ends were trimmed by 0 bases and 4 bases, with 2 bases remaining between them. For the CDR3, the DNA is TGCGCCAGCAGCTTGGGGTACGAGCAGTACTTC. Protein: CASSLGYEQYF.

The chain has TRBV15 and TRBJ1-1; D is ambiguous. Germline V gene sequence: CDR1 LNHNV, CDR2 YYDKDF (reference sequence). The CDR3 loop spans 11 amino acids. With 1 base removed from V and 11 bases from J, the gap between germline ends came to 8 bases. The CDR3, as DNA: TGTGCCACCAGCAGAGGATTTATTGCTTTCTTT. It specifies CATSRGFIAFF.

The gene calls are TRBV6-1 and TRBJ2-7; D is tentatively TRBD1 or TRBD2 (5 bases each). The germline V and J ends were trimmed by 9 bases and 0 bases, with 12 bases remaining between them. Germline V gene data show CDR1 as MNHNS and CDR2 as SASEGT. The CDR3 length is 13 residues. The CDR3 nucleotides are TGTGCCAGTGGGGGTATCACCTCCTACGAGCAGTACTTC. It codes for CASGGITSYEQYF.

The chain is built from TRBV6-5 and TRBJ1-1; D is perhaps TRBD1 (6 bases). The ends were cut back, 0 bases at V and 10 bases at J, with 12 bases in the middle. The germline V gene encodes CDR1 MNHEY and CDR2 SVGAGI. The CDR3 consists of 13 residues. The CDR3 here is CASSYSEQGLAFF. CDR3 DNA: TGTGCCAGCAGTTACTCGGAACAGGGTTTAGCTTTCTTT.

This clone is a singleton in its sample. The chain carries TRBV29-1 and TRBJ1-2; perhaps TRBD1 as D (6 bases). This CDR3 is built from 13 residues. Germline V gene lookup returns CDR1 SQVTM and CDR2 ANQGSEA. Trimming took 5 bases from V and 5 from J, leaving 15 bases between them. In nucleotides, the CDR3 is TGCAGCGTTTGGGGGGCAGTCCCTTATGGCTACACCTTC. Amino acids: CSVWGAVPYGYTF. Full variable domain (missing parts from reference TRBV29-1 and TRBJ1-2): SAVISQKPSRDICQRGTSLTIQCQVDSQVTMMFWYRQQPGQSLTLIATANQGSEATYESGFVIDKFPISRPNLTFSTLTVSNMSPEDSSIYLCSVWGAVPYGYTFGSGTRLTVV.